The 11 T cell receptor beta chains presented below share a single source sample, sequenced in a study of T cell changes during pregnancy in multiple sclerosis. Here immunoSEQ multiplex PCR was the method, and the copy in TCRdb shows in-frame clones only, minus some. The sample includes 35,000 or so clones, around 90% of them seen just once. Source: CD4+ T cells from peripheral blood mononuclear cells, taken before pregnancy. All receptors derive from a female donor with multiple sclerosis, enrolled in a pregnancy study.

The chain recombines TRBV6-6 with TRBJ2-7, with D possibly TRBD1 on 6 matching bases. Germline CDR1 and CDR2: MNHNY and SVGAGI (reference sequence). This CDR3 contains 15 residues. V lost 6 bases and J 2 bases, leaving 17 bases between the germline ends. The CDR3 DNA reads TGTGCCAGCAGGGACACCGGGACATCAGCCTACGAGCAGTACTTC. Protein sequence: CASRDTGTSAYEQYF.

This clone was counted only a few times. The chain carries TRBV2 and TRBJ1-5; 8 nucleotides align to TRBD1. The length of the CDR3 is 14 residues. Germline loops: CDR1 SNHLY, CDR2 FYNNEI. J gave up 2 bases and V 8 bases, and 5 bases lay outside the gene matches. In nucleotides, the CDR3 is TGTGCCAGCGGACAGGGATTGGGCAATCAGCCCCAGCATTTT. Translating it yields CASGQGLGNQPQHF. Looking up the rest from reference TRBV2 and TRBJ1-5 gives the full variable domain: EPEVTQTPSHQVTQMGQEVILRCVPISNHLYFYWYRQILGQKVEFLVSFYNNEISEKSEIFDDQFSVERPDGSNFTLKIRSTKLEDSAMYFCASGQGLGNQPQHFGDGTRLSIL.

V gene TRBV9 combines with J gene TRBJ2-5, with 11 nucleotides matching TRBD1. Germline CDR1 is SGDLS and CDR2 is YYNGEE. The CDR3 spans 15 residues. With V trimmed by 3 bases and J by 0 bases, 1 base remained unmatched. CDR3 sequence (DNA): TGTGCCAGCAGCGCGGGACAGGGGGACCAAGAGACCCAGTACTTC. This encodes CASSAGQGDQETQYF.

This sequence joins TRBV18 and TRBJ1-3; no clear D gene. CDR1 KGHSH and CDR2 LQKENI come from the germline V gene. The CDR3 is 15 residues long. V was cut by 3 bases and J by 0 bases, with 9 bases left in between. The CDR3 DNA reads as TGTGCCAGCTCACCTGAACGGTTCTCTGGAAACACCATATATTTT. Its translation: CASSPERFSGNTIYF.

This clone has just a few counts. The chain links TRBV28 to TRBJ1-2, with D possibly being TRBD1 (6 bases). Germline-derived CDR1 and CDR2 are MDHEN and SYDVKM. The CDR3 has 16 residues. The V end was cut by 5 bases, the J end by 0 bases, with 16 bases between. CDR3 protein: CASSPVGGPANYGYTF. The CDR3 DNA follows: TGTGCCAGCAGTCCGGTCGGGGGGCCAGCTAACTATGGCTACACCTTC.

The chain carries TRBV7-7 and TRBJ1-4; possibly TRBD1 for D (5 bases). The V and J ends lost 2 bases and 4 bases respectively, with 11 bases between them. Germline V gene data show CDR1 as SSHAT and CDR2 as FNYEAQ (reference sequence). This CDR3 has 15 residues. The CDR3 DNA is TGTGCCAGCAGCTTACTGGCAGGACATAATGAAAAACTGTTTTTT. Translating it yields CASSLLAGHNEKLFF.

The chain has TRBV9 and TRBJ2-5; 10 bases are a match to TRBD2. This CDR3 has 16 residues. Trimming at V came to 3 bases and at J to 5 bases, leaving 10 bases not matched to a gene. Germline-derived CDR1 and CDR2 are SGDLS and YYNGEE. CDR3 in DNA: TGTGCCAGCAGCGCCAAGCTAGCGGGAGTGGGGGAGACCCAGTACTTC. Protein product: CASSAKLAGVGETQYF.

This rearrangement joins TRBV6-1 to TRBJ1-1, with TRBD1 identical over 9 bases. From germline, CDR1 is MNHNS and CDR2 SASEGT. V lost 3 bases and J lost 4; bases outside the gene matches: 0. The CDR3 spans 13 residues. CDR3 nucleotide sequence: TGTGCCAGCAGTGAGGACAGGGGCACTGAAGCTTTCTTT. Translating gives CASSEDRGTEAFF.

The chain combines TRBV10-3 with TRBJ1-1, with D unclear. This CDR3 is 13 amino acids long. The germline gives CDR1 ENHRY, CDR2 SYGVKD. With 0 bases removed from V and 9 bases from J, the gap between germline ends came to 11 bases. This chain's CDR3 is CAISESGGGKAFF. The CDR3 nucleotides are TGTGCCATCAGTGAGTCAGGCGGCGGAAAAGCTTTCTTT.

The rearrangement links TRBV28 to TRBJ1-5, with TRBD1 matching over 9 bases. The length of the CDR3 is 14 residues. With V trimmed by 4 bases and J by 8 bases, 6 bases remained unmatched. CDR1 and CDR2 (germline): MDHEN, SYDVKM. CDR3 coding DNA: TGTGCCAGCAGTTCGGGACAGGGCGGAGAGCCCCAGCATTTT. Its translation is CASSSGQGGEPQHF.

The CDR3 protein is CASRFTGGGQETQYF. CDR3 coding DNA: TGCGCCAGCAGATTTACAGGGGGCGGCCAAGAGACCCAGTACTTC. The V call is TRBV5-1, the J call TRBJ2-5; 9 bases line up with TRBD1. Germline-derived CDR1 and CDR2 are SGHRS and YFSETQ. V was pared by 5 bases and J by 1 base, with 6 bases of the junction left unmatched. CDR3 length: 15 residues.